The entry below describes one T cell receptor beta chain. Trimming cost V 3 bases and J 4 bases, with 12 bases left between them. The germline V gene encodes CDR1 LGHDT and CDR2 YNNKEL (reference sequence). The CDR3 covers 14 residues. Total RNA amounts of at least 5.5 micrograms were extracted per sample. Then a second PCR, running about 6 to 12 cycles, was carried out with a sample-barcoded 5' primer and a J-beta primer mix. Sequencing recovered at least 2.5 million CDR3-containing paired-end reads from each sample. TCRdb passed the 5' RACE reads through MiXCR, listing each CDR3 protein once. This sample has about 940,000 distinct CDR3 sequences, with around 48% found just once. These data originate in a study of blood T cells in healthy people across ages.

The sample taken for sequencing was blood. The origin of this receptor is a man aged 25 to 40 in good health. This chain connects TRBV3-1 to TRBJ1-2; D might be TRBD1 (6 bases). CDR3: CASSQYRETYGYTF. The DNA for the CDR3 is TGTGCCAGCAGCCAGTACAGGGAAACCTATGGCTACACCTTC.